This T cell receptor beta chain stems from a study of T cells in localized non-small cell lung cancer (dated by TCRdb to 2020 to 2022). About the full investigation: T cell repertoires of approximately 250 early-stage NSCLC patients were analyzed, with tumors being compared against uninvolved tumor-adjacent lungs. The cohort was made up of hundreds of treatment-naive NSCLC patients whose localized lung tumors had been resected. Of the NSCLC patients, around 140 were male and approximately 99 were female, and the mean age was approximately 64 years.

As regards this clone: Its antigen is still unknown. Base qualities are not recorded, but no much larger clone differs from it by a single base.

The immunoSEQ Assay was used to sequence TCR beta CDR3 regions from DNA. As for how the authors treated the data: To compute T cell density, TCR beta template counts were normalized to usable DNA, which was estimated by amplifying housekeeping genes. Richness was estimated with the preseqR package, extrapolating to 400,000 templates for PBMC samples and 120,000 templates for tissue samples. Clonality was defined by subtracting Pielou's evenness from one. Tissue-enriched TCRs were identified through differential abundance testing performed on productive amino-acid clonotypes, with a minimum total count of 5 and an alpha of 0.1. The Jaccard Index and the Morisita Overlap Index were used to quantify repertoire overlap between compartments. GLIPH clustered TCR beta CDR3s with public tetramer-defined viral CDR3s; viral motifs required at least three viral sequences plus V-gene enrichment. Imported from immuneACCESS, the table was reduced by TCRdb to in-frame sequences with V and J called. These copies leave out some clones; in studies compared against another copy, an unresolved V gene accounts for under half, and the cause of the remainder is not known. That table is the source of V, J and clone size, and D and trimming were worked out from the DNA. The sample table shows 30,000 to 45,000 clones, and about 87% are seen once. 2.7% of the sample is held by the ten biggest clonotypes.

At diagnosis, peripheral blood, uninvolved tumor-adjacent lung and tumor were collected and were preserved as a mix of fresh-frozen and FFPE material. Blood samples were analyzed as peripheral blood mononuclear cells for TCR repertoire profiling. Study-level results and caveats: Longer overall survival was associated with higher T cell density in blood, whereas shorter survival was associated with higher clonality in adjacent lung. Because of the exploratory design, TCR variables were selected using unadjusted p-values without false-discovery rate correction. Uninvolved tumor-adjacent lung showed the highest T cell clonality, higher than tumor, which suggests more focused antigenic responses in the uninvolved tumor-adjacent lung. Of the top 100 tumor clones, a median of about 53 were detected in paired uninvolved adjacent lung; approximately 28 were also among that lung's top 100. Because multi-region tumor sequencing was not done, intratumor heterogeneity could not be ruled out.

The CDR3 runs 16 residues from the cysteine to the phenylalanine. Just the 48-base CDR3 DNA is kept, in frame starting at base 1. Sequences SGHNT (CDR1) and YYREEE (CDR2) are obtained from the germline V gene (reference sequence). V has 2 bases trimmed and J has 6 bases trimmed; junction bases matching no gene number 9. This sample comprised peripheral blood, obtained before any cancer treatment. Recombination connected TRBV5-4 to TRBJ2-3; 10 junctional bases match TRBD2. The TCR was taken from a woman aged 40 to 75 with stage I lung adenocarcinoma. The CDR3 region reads CASSLAGGLPGDTQYF. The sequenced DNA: TGTGCCAGCAGCTTAGCGGGAGGGCTCCCCGGGGATACGCAGTATTTT.